These 29 T cell receptor beta chains came from one sample sequenced in a study of human T cells and chemical hapten exposure. The sample's time point: healthy volunteer bleed at 2 weeks. Whole blood that had not been fractionated was the source of extracted total RNA. One entry per CDR3 protein, called by TCRdb with MiXCR from the RACE reads. The data hold some 45,000 distinct CDR3 sequences, with roughly 4.1% observed a single time. The sequencing input was whole blood. These receptors were obtained from a human donor in good health. Some clones in this sample may be carry-over from other donors' samples.

The table lists this clonotype with a few counts. J is TRBJ1-6 and V is TRBV4-1, with 9 bases matching TRBD1. After removal of 4 bases from V and 8 bases from J, the junction contained 12 bases not matched to a gene. The CDR3 has 17 amino acids. The germline gives CDR1 MGHRA, CDR2 YSYEKL. The CDR3 nucleotides read TGCGCCAGCAGCCCATTATACAGGGGGCTTAAGGATTCACCCCTCCACTTT. Amino acids: CASSPLYRGLKDSPLHF.

This clonotype has ten or more counts. V and J are TRBV6-5 and TRBJ2-1; TRBD2 matches 11 bases. The V and J ends lost 2 bases and 2 bases, in that order; junction bases with no gene match: 2. Germline loops: CDR1 MNHEY, CDR2 SVGAGI. This CDR3 is built from 16 residues. The CDR3: CASSYMTSGTYNEQFF. The CDR3 DNA is TGTGCCAGCAGTTACATGACTAGCGGGACCTACAATGAGCAGTTCTTC.

The sample holds many counts of this clonotype. The chain is built from TRBV2 and TRBJ2-1; 7 bases fit TRBD1. The V and J ends lost 7 bases and 0 bases, in that order; junction bases with no gene match: 3. CDR1 SNHLY and CDR2 FYNNEI come from the germline V gene. The CDR3 extends over 14 amino acids. CDR3 DNA sequence: TGTGCCAGCACCGGACAGGTCTCCTACAATGAGCAGTTCTTC. Translating it yields CASTGQVSYNEQFF.

The table lists this clonotype with many counts. The V and J genes are TRBV6-2 or TRBV6-3 and TRBJ1-4, with D maybe TRBD1 (5 bases). CDR1 and CDR2 from the germline V gene are MNHEY and SVGEGT. Trimming left V 6 bases short and J 0 bases short, with 14 bases between. This CDR3 spans 16 amino acids. The CDR3 protein is CASSSRRQTTNEKLFF. CDR3 sequence (DNA): TGTGCCAGCAGCTCGCGCCGACAGACAACTAATGAAAAACTGTTTTTT.

This clonotype was counted many times. J is TRBJ2-1 and V is TRBV21-1; TRBD2, the D gene given by the table, was not confirmed from the DNA. TRBV21-1 is recorded as a pseudogene. The CDR3 runs 17 residues. The CDR3: CASSRELAGESPNEQFF. CDR3 coding DNA: TGTGCCAGCAGCAGGGAACTAGCGGGAGAATCCCCCAATGAGCAGTTCTTC.

This CDR3 reads CASLGYNTQYF. The CDR3 DNA reads TGTGCCAGTTTGGGGTATAATACGCAGTATTTT. V is TRBV28 and J is TRBJ2-3; D unclear. The CDR3 is 11 residues long. The germline CDR1 and CDR2 sequences are MDHEN and SYDVKM. Trimming left V 9 bases short and J 7 bases short, with 11 bases between.

This clonotype appeared a few times. This sequence joins TRBV28 and TRBJ2-3; D unclear. Trimming took off 7 bases at V and 5 bases at J, with 13 bases between the two ends. This CDR3 has 13 residues. From germline, CDR1 is MDHEN and CDR2 SYDVKM. The DNA for the CDR3 is TGTGCCAGCAAAAGTCTGCGAGAAGATACGCAGTATTTT. Residues: CASKSLREDTQYF.

J is TRBJ2-3 and V is TRBV6-4, with D perhaps assigned TRBD1 or TRBD2 (5 bases each). This CDR3 has 13 residues. V lost 5 bases and J lost 1, with 7 bases in between. Germline CDR1 and CDR2: MRHNA and SNTAGT. The CDR3 region is CASSWDGTDTQYF. CDR3 sequence (DNA): TGTGCCAGCAGTTGGGACGGCACAGATACGCAGTATTTT.

This clonotype was counted ten times or more. CDR3 bases: TGTGCCAGTATATTGCGGAGCGGGATAAGCTCTGGGGCCAACGTCCTGACTTTC. It encodes CASILRSGISSGANVLTF. V and J are TRBV19 and TRBJ2-6, with 7 nucleotides matching TRBD2. From germline, CDR1 is LNHDA and CDR2 SQIVND (reference sequence). CDR3 length: 18 amino acids. J lost 0 bases, V lost 7 bases, and 12 bases had no gene match.

The chain uses TRBV10-2 and TRBJ2-7; D is undetermined. The germline V gene encodes CDR1 WSHSY and CDR2 SAAADI. The ends were cut back, 5 bases at V and 6 bases at J, with 11 bases in the middle. This CDR3 region has 12 residues. CDR3 protein: CASSLTSSEQYF. CDR3 in DNA: TGCGCCAGCAGTCTAACTTCTAGCGAGCAGTACTTC.

This clonotype is termed medium-sized (0.01 to 0.1%). The chain recombines TRBV5-1 with TRBJ2-3, with 10 positions matching TRBD2. V lost 0 bases and J lost 0; bases outside the gene matches: 1. CDR1 SGHRS and CDR2 YFSETQ come from the germline V gene. This CDR3 comprises 16 residues. Written as DNA, the CDR3 is TGCGCCAGCAGCTTGGGGACTAGCGGTAGCACAGATACGCAGTATTTT. Translating it yields CASSLGTSGSTDTQYF.

This clonotype turned up a few times. The V and J genes are TRBV7-9 and TRBJ2-3, with 11 bases lining up with TRBD2. This CDR3 is built from 19 residues. Trimming took 3 bases from V and 4 from J; bases not matched to a gene: 15. CDR1 SEHNR and CDR2 FQNEAQ come from the germline V gene (reference sequence). The CDR3 loop is CASSLIQSSGRSGADTQYF. DNA for the CDR3: TGTGCCAGCAGCTTGATACAATCTAGCGGGAGGTCTGGCGCAGATACGCAGTATTTT.

In this sample, this clonotype turned up many times. V usage is TRBV12-3 or TRBV12-4 and J usage is TRBJ1-6, with D possibly TRBD1 on 5 matching bases. The CDR3 sequence is 14 residues long. With 2 bases removed from V and 5 bases from J, the gap between germline ends came to 7 bases. The CDR3 spells CASSLRQNNSPLHF. Here the CDR3 DNA reads TGTGCCAGCAGTTTAAGACAGAATAATTCACCCCTCCACTTT.

This clonotype has ten or more counts. The chain joins TRBV28 to TRBJ2-7; D is undetermined. Germline V lookup: CDR1 MDHEN, CDR2 SYDVKM. V lost 3 bases to trimming and J lost 0 bases, with 12 bases between them. This CDR3 has 15 amino acids. DNA for the CDR3: TGTGCCAGCAGTTTTCCCCGGACCAGCTCCTACGAGCAGTACTTC. It specifies CASSFPRTSSYEQYF.

This clonotype was counted at least ten times. V gene TRBV18 combines with J gene TRBJ2-1; D ambiguous. The V and J ends lost 6 bases and 0 bases respectively, with 9 bases between them. The CDR3 runs 14 residues. CDR1 and CDR2 from the germline V gene are KGHSH and LQKENI. The CDR3 region is CASSGGSSYNEQFF. The CDR3 DNA reads as TGTGCCAGCTCGGGCGGAAGCTCCTACAATGAGCAGTTCTTC.

This clonotype was found a few times. The chain is built from TRBV5-1 and TRBJ2-7; D is unresolved. The CDR3 is 14 residues long. V lost 1 base and J lost 3, with 11 bases in between. In germline, CDR1 is SGHRS, CDR2 YFSETQ. The CDR3 is CASSLRLYSYEQYF. As DNA, the CDR3 is TGCGCCAGCAGCTTGAGACTTTACAGCTACGAGCAGTACTTC.

This clonotype was detected many times. V usage is TRBV11-2 and J usage is TRBJ1-2; D ambiguous. Per the germline V gene, CDR1 is SGHAT and CDR2 is FQNNGV. CDR3 length: 12 amino acids. The V end lost 4 bases, the J end lost 3 bases, and 6 bases lay between the germline ends. The chain's CDR3 is CASSSGYYGYTF. The CDR3 DNA follows: TGTGCCAGCAGCTCAGGCTACTATGGCTACACCTTC.

This clonotype has at least ten counts. The CDR3 nucleotides are TGTGCCAGCAGTTACTCGCAGGGGGCGACTGAAGCTTTCTTT. Its translation is CASSYSQGATEAFF. This chain joins TRBV6-5 and TRBJ1-1, with TRBD1 matching over 8 bases. V was pared by 0 bases and J by 5 bases, with 2 bases of the junction left unmatched. This CDR3 region has 14 residues. Germline lookup yields CDR1 MNHEY and CDR2 SVGAGI.

This clonotype was counted many times. The chain uses TRBV6-5 and TRBJ2-2, with TRBD2 identical over 10 bases. CDR1 and CDR2 (germline): MNHEY, SVGAGI. CDR3 length equals 18 residues. With V trimmed by 0 bases and J by 6 bases, 10 bases remained unmatched. The CDR3 DNA is TGTGCCAGCAGTTACTCTCCTAGCGGGAGTGTGTCGGCCGGGGAGCTGTTTTTT. This sequence encodes CASSYSPSGSVSAGELFF.

The chain links TRBV7-8 to TRBJ2-3; D unclear. Trimming cost V 8 bases and J 2 bases, with 2 bases left between them. CDR1 and CDR2 from the germline V gene are SGHVS and FQNEAQ. The CDR3 totals 10 residues. CDR3 in amino acids: CASHTDTQYF. The CDR3 nucleotides read TGTGCCAGCCACACAGATACGCAGTATTTT.

The gene calls are TRBV7-8 and TRBJ2-3; 10 nucleotides match TRBD2. Germline V gene sequence: CDR1 SGHVS, CDR2 FQNEAQ. J was trimmed by 6 bases and V by 2 bases; bases with no gene match: 14. This CDR3 contains 18 residues. The CDR3 nucleotides read TGTGCCAGCAGCTTAACCCCTAGCGGGAGTCACTGTCCGGATACGCAGTATTTT. The encoded protein is CASSLTPSGSHCPDTQYF.

In its sample, this clonotype was seen many times. One junction end does not reproduce the germline sequence, and a read error may be involved. The rearrangement uses TRBV5-1 and TRBJ1-6; D gene uncertain. This CDR3 is 21 amino acids long. The germline gives CDR1 SGHRS, CDR2 YFSETQ. The CDR3 nucleotides are TGCGCCAGCACCTTGCGTGGAGGAGGAACGGCTTCAGAGCCCTATAATTCACCCCTCCACTTT. Translated, it gives CASTLRGGGTASEPYNSPLHF.

This clonotype was counted only a few times. The V and J genes are TRBV7-2 and TRBJ2-3; perhaps TRBD2 as D (5 bases). Trimming pared 4 bases from V and 10 bases from J, leaving 15 bases between. This CDR3 has 13 residues. Germline-derived CDR1 and CDR2 are SGHTA and FQGNSA. The CDR3 coding sequence is TGTGCCAGCAGCTCATTCAGAGGAGGACCGCAGTATTTT. Amino acids: CASSSFRGGPQYF. Variable domain in full (rest from reference TRBV7-2 and TRBJ2-3): GAGVSQSPSNKVTEKGKDVELRCDPISGHTALYWYRQSLGQGLEFLIYFQGNSAPDKSGLPSDRFSAERTGGSVSTLTIQRTQQEDSAVYLCASSSFRGGPQYFGPGTRLTVL.

There are many counts of this clonotype. J is TRBJ2-1 and V is TRBV5-6; TRBD1 matches 8 bases. The V gene's germline CDR1 is SGHDT and CDR2 YYEEEE. V lost 3 bases, J lost 0 bases, and 5 bases stayed unmatched. This CDR3 region has 16 residues. CDR3 region: CASSSGTGRSYNEQFF. The CDR3 DNA is TGTGCCAGCAGCTCCGGGACAGGTCGCTCCTACAATGAGCAGTTCTTC. Using reference TRBV5-6 and TRBJ2-1 for the parts outside the CDR3, the full variable domain is DAGVTQSPTHLIKTRGQQVTLRCSPKSGHDTVSWYQQALGQGPQFIFQYYEEEERQRGNFPDRFSGHQFPNYSSELNVNALLLGDSALYLCASSSGTGRSYNEQFFGPGTRLTVL.

This clonotype was counted between two and nine times. The gene calls are TRBV7-9 and TRBJ2-2; the D is unclear. The germline V gene encodes CDR1 SEHNR and CDR2 FQNEAQ (reference sequence). CDR3 length: 16 residues. V was pared by 5 bases and J by 1 base, with 14 bases between. CDR3 sequence (DNA): TGTGCCAGCAGCCCCCGTAGGGCAGTGAACACCGGGGAGCTGTTTTTT. It specifies CASSPRRAVNTGELFF. Using reference TRBV7-9 and TRBJ2-2 for the parts outside the CDR3, the full variable domain is DTGVSQNPRHKITKRGQNVTFRCDPISEHNRLYWYRQTLGQGPEFLTYFQNEAQLEKSRLLSDRFSAERPKGSFSTLEIQRTEQGDSAMYLCASSPRRAVNTGELFFGEGSRLTVL.

This clonotype showed up many times. This chain links TRBV27 with TRBJ2-3, with D tentatively TRBD1 (6 bases). Germline values: CDR1 MNHEY, CDR2 SMNVEV (reference sequence). The CDR3 covers 13 residues. V was trimmed by 5 bases and J by 4 bases, leaving 10 bases between them. CDR3 in amino acids: CASSGTRSDTQYF. The CDR3 DNA is TGTGCCAGCAGTGGGACACGATCAGATACGCAGTATTTT.

A single count supports this clonotype. This may be a read error, as it is one base from a much larger clone. The CDR3 DNA reads TGCGCCAGCAGTCCGGCCGGCCCGTGCAATGAGCAGTTCTTC. Translation: CASSPAGPCNEQFF. The rearrangement uses TRBV10-2 and TRBJ2-1; no clear D. The ends were cut back, 5 bases at V and 6 bases at J, with 14 bases in the middle. CDR1 and CDR2 (germline): WSHSY, SAAADI. The CDR3 covers 14 residues.

This clonotype was counted between two and nine times. The rearrangement links TRBV7-9 to TRBJ2-7, with 9 bases that match TRBD2. The V segment lost 3 bases and the J segment 0 bases; nucleotides outside the gene matches: 3. Per germline, CDR1 SEHNR and CDR2 FQNEAQ (reference sequence). The CDR3 totals 15 residues. CDR3 residues: CASSFSGSVSYEQYF. CDR3 bases: TGTGCCAGCAGCTTTAGCGGGAGTGTCTCCTACGAGCAGTACTTC.

This clonotype occurred a few times. The V call is TRBV20-1, the J call TRBJ2-7; TRBD2 might be the D (6 bases). Germline assignment: CDR1 DFQATT and CDR2 SNEGSKA (reference sequence). The CDR3 runs to 16 residues. V lost 0 bases, J lost 4 bases, and 19 bases lay in between. The CDR3 coding sequence is TGCAGTGCTAGAGATTCGCAGACGGGAGTAAAATACGAGCAGTACTTC. It yields the protein CSARDSQTGVKYEQYF.